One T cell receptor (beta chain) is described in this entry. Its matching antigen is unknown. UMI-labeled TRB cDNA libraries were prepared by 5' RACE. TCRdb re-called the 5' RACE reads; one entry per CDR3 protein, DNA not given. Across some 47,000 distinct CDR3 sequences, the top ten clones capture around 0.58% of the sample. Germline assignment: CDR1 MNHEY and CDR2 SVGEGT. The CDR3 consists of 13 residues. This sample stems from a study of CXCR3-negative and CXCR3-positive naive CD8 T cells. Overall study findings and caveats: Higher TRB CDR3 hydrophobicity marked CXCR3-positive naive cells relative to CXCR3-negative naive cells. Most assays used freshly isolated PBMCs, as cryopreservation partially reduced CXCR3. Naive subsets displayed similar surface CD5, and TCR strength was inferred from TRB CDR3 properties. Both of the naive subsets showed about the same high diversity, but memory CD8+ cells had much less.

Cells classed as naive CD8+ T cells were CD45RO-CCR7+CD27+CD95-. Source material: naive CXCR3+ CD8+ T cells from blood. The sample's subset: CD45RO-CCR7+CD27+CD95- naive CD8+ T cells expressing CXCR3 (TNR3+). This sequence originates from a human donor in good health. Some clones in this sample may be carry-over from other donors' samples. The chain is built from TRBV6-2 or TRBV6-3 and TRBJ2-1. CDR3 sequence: CASTGRIYNEQFF.